This T cell receptor beta chain was identified in a study of Graves' ophthalmopathy and Graves' hyperthyroidism. Germline V lookup: CDR1 SGHTA, CDR2 FQGNSA. The CDR3 runs 13 residues. Trimming took 4 bases from V and 8 from J, leaving 14 bases between them. In its sample, this clonotype was seen many times. Amplified material comprised TCR beta CDR3 regions derived from RNA transcripts. The library came from an HTBI-primed first-round RT-PCR and a second-round multiplex PCR. A single record per CDR3 protein comes from TCRdb applying MiXCR to the multiplex PCR reads. The sample lists over a million distinct CDR3 sequences; about 40% were seen once.

The specimen was peripheral blood or thyroid tissue (not recorded which). V gene TRBV7-2 combines with J gene TRBJ1-2; possibly TRBD1 for D (5 bases). The clonotype originates from an adult man with Graves' hyperthyroidism. CDR3 in amino acids: CASSWRGPGGYTF. The CDR3 coding sequence is TGTGCCAGCAGCTGGAGGGGCCCTGGGGGCTACACCTTC.